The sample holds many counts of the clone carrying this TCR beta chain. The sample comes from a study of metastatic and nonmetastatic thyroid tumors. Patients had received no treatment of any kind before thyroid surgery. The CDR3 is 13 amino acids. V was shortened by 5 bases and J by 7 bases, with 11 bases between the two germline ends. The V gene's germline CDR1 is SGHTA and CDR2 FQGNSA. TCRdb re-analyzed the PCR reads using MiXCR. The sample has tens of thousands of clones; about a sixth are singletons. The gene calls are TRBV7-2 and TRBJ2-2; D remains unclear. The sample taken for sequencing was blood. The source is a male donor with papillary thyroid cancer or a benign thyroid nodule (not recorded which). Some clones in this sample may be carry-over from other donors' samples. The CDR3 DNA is TGTGCCAGCAGCCCCGCGGTGGTCGGGGAGCTGTTTTTT. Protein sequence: CASSPAVVGELFF.